The source of this T cell receptor (beta chain) is a study of cytotoxic CD8 clonotypes in ibrutinib-treated CLL. Study in general: After a median around 13 months on treatment (6 to 36), response samples were drawn.

As concerns this clone: The antigen remains undetermined.

Germline V CDR1 and CDR2: SGHKS, YYEKEE (reference sequence). This CDR3 has 13 amino acids. The V gene lost 0 bases and the J gene lost 5 bases, with 6 bases spanning the gap. Broader study findings: Clonality showed a rise at ibrutinib response that reversed toward baseline at progression.

Libraries were prepared by immunoSEQ multiplex PCR; TCRdb keeps only in-frame clonotypes and omits some of them. The sample includes fewer than 150,000 clones, around 84% of them seen just once. This sequence joins TRBV5-5 and TRBJ1-5; no clear D gene. The source is a human donor with chronic lymphocytic leukemia. This specimen was PBMCs, taken after 24 months of ibrutinib treatment. CDR3 loop: CASSLGGDQPQHF. The CDR3 DNA is TGTGCCAGCAGCTTGGGAGGAGATCAGCCCCAGCATTTT.